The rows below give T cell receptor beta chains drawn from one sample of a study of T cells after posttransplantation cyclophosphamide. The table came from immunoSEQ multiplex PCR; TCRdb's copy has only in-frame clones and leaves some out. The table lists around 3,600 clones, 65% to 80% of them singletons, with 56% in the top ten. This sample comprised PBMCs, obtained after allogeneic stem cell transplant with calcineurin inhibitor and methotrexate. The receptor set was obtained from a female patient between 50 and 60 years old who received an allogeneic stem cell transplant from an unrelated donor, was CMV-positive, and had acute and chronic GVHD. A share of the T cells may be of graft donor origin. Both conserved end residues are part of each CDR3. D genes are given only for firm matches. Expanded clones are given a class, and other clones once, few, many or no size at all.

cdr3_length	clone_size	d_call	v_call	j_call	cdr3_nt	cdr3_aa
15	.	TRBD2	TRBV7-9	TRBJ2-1	TGTGCCAGCAGCTTCGCTAGCGGGGGAGTTAATGAGCAGTTCTTC	CASSFASGGVNEQFF
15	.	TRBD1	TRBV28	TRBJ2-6	TGTGCCAGCAGTTCGACAGGGCTCGGGGCCAACGTCCTGACTTTC	CASSSTGLGANVLTF
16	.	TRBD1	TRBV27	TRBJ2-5	TGTGCCAGCAGTTTAAGGGCAGGGGGCGCCCGGGAGACCCAGTACTTC	CASSLRAGGARETQYF
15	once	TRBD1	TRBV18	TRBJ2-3	TGTGCCAGCTCACCGGGACAGGGAACCACAGATACGCAGTATTTT	CASSPGQGTTDTQYF
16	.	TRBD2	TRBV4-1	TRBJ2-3	TGCGCCAGCAGCCAAGTCGTTAGCGGGAGAGAGGATACGCAGTATTTT	CASSQVVSGREDTQYF
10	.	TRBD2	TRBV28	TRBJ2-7	TGTGCCAGCAGAGCGGGGGAGCAGTACTTC	CASRAGEQYF
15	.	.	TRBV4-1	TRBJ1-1	TGCGCCAGCAGCCTCCAGTACGGGTCGAACACTGAAGCTTTCTTT	CASSLQYGSNTEAFF
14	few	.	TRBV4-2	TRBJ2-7	TGTGCCAGCAGCCTAGCGGACCGACCGTACGAGCAGTACTTC	CASSLADRPYEQYF
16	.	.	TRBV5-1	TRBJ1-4	TGCGCCAGCAGCTTGGGCAGGGTGGTAACTAATGAAAAACTGTTTTTT	CASSLGRVVTNEKLFF
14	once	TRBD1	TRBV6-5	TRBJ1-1	TGTGCCACATTGGGGAGGACAGGGCGCACTGAAGCTTTCTTT	CATLGRTGRTEAFF
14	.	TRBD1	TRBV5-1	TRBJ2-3	TGCGCCAGCAGCAGGGGACAGGCTGGTGATACGCAGTATTTT	CASSRGQAGDTQYF
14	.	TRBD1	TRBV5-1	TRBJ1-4	TGCGCCAGCAGCCCGGGACAGAGTAATGAAAAACTGTTTTTT	CASSPGQSNEKLFF
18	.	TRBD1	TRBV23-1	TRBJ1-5	TGCGCCAGCCGACTCCGGGACAGCCTTCCTCAGAGCAATCAGCCCCAGCATTTT	CASRLRDSLPQSNQPQHF
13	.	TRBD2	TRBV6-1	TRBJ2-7	TGTGCCAGCGATCTAGCGGTCTCCTACGAGCAGTACTTC	CASDLAVSYEQYF
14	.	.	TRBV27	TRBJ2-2	TGTGCCAGCAGTTTGATGGGAGGTACCGGGGAGCTGTTTTTT	CASSLMGGTGELFF
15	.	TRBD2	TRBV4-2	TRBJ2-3	TGTGCCAGCAGCCAAGGGACTAGCGGGGGGGATACGCAGTATTTT	CASSQGTSGGDTQYF
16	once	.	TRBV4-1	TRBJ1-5	TGCGCCAGCAGCACTGAAGCGTCCGGGTACTATCAGCCCCAGCATTTT	CASSTEASGYYQPQHF
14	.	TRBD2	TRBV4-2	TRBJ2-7	TGTGCCAGCAGCCACACAGCGGGAGATCAAGAGCAGTACTTC	CASSHTAGDQEQYF
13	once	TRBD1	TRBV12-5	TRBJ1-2	TGTGCTAGTGGTCGTGACAGGGTCGAGGGCTACACCTTC	CASGRDRVEGYTF
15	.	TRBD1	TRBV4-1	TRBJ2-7	TGCGCCAGCAGCCAAGTACCGGGACAGGGCTACGAGCAGTACTTC	CASSQVPGQGYEQYF
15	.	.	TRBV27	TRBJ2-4	TGTGCCAGCAGCGCCCTAGATCTAGCCAAAAACATTCAGTACTTC	CASSALDLAKNIQYF
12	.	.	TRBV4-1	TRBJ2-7	TGTGCCAGCAGCCAAGACCAGTATGAGCAGTACTTC	CASSQDQYEQYF
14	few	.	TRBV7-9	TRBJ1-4	TGTGCCAGCAGCCCCCGAGCCGCAGGGGAAAAACTGTTTTTT	CASSPRAAGEKLFF
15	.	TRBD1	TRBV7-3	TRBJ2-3	TGTGCCAGCAGCCCGGGGACAGCTAGCACAGATACGCAGTATTTT	CASSPGTASTDTQYF
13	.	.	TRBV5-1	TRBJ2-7	TGCGCCAGCAGCTTGACAGGGACCTACGAGCAGTACTTC	CASSLTGTYEQYF
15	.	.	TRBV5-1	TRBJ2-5	TGCGCCAGCAGCTTGGCCCAGGGGATCGGGGAGACCCAGTACTTC	CASSLAQGIGETQYF
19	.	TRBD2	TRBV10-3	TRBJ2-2	TGTGCCATCAGTGGGATTTGGGTTGTGTCGGGGGGGTACACCGGGGAGCTGTTTTTT	CAISGIWVVSGGYTGELFF
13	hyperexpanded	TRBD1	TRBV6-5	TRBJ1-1	TGTGCCAGCAGGTTACAGGGGTCCACTGAAGCTTTCTTT	CASRLQGSTEAFF
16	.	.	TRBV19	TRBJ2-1	TGTGCCAGTAGTATAGTCCTAGCCCTCTCCTACAATGAGCAGTTCTTC	CASSIVLALSYNEQFF
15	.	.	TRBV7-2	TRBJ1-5	TGTGCCAGCAGCTTAGGTAGCAGATTGAATCAGCCCCAGCATTTT	CASSLGSRLNQPQHF
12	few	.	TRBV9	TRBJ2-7	TGTGCCAGCAGCCCGACAGGCTACGAGCAGTACTTC	CASSPTGYEQYF
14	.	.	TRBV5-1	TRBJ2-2	TGCGCCGGCAGGACTGAAACTAACACCGGGGAGCTGTTTTTT	CAGRTETNTGELFF
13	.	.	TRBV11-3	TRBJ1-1	TGTGCCAGCAGCTTAGATCGGGACACTGAAGCTTTCTTT	CASSLDRDTEAFF
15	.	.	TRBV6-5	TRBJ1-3	TGTGCCAGCAGTTACTCAACCGGTCCCCTAAACACCATATATTTT	CASSYSTGPLNTIYF
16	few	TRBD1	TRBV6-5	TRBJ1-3	TGTGCCAGCAGTTACTCGGGACAGTCCTCTGGAAACACCATATATTTT	CASSYSGQSSGNTIYF
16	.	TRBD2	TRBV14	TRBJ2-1	TGTGCCAGCAGCGAAGGACTAGCGGGGCCCTACAATGAGCAGTTCTTC	CASSEGLAGPYNEQFF
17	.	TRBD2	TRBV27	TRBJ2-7	TGTGCCAGCAGTTTCCACGCCCCCCCTAGCGGGTTCTACGAGCAGTACTTC	CASSFHAPPSGFYEQYF
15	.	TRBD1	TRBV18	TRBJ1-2	TGTGCCAGCTCACCCCTACAGGGGGCTGGCTATGGCTACACCTTC	CASSPLQGAGYGYTF
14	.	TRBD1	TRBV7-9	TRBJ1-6	TGTGCCAGCAGCTTACAGGGGGATAATTCACCCCTCCACTTT	CASSLQGDNSPLHF
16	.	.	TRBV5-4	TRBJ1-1	TGTGCCAGCAGCGAGGGTTTTAGAACCATGAACACTGAAGCTTTCTTT	CASSEGFRTMNTEAFF
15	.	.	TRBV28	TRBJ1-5	TGTGCCAGCAGCCCCGCCGTCGGGGTAGGTCAGCCCCAGCATTTT	CASSPAVGVGQPQHF
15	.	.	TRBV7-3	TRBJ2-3	TGTGCCAGCAGCCAGGGGTCATCTAGCACAGATACGCAGTATTTT	CASSQGSSSTDTQYF
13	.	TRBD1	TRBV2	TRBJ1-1	TGTGCCAGCAGTGGGGACAGGGTACTTGAAGCTTTCTTT	CASSGDRVLEAFF
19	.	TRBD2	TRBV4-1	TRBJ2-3	TGCGCCAGCAGCCAATCCGGGACTAGCGGGAGGGCCTGGGCAGATACGCAGTATTTT	CASSQSGTSGRAWADTQYF
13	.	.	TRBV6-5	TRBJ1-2	TGTGCCAGCATCGCCTGGGGGGGAGGTGGCTACACCTTC	CASIAWGGGGYTF
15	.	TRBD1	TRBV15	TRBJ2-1	TGTGCCATCCGGAGTGACAGGGAGAGTTACAATGAGCAGTTCTTC	CAIRSDRESYNEQFF
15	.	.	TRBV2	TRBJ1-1	TGTGCCAGCAGTGAAGCGAACAGACCCAACACTGAAGCTTTCTTT	CASSEANRPNTEAFF
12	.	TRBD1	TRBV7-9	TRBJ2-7	TGTGCCAGCAGCCTGGGACAGTACGAGCAGTACTTC	CASSLGQYEQYF
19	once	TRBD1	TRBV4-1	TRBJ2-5	TGCGCCAGCAGCCAAGATCAGCATTCGAAGGGGGCGGCTAAAGAGACCCAGTACTTC	CASSQDQHSKGAAKETQYF
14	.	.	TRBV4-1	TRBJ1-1	TGCGCCAGCAGCCAAAATGAGGGAGGCAGGGAAGCTTTCTTT	CASSQNEGGREAFF
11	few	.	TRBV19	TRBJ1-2	TGTGCCAGTAGTATAGGTAATGGCTACACCTTC	CASSIGNGYTF
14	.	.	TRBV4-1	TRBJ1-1	TGCGCCAGCCGCGGACAGCTTAAAAACACTGAAACTTTCTTT	CASRGQLKNTETFF
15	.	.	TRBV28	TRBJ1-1	TGTGCCAGCAGTTCCCCTCGCGGGGATCGGACTGAAGCTTTCTTT	CASSSPRGDRTEAFF
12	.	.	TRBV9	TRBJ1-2	TGTGCCAGCAGCGGTTCGGGACACCACTACACCTTC	CASSGSGHHYTF